The entry that follows covers one T cell receptor (beta chain) sequence. Its antigen is not known. Terminally differentiated effector memory CD45RA+ cells were excluded from the naive CD8 cells, which were CD45RO-negative and positively selected for CCR7. All donors qualified as healthy HIV-negative adults and had experienced no recent acute infections or vaccinations. This CDR3 is built from 18 residues. Germline trimming cut 3 bases from V and 1 base from J; bases unmatched to any gene: 8. CDR1 and CDR2 from the germline V gene are SGHRS and YFSETQ. These data originate in a study of shared clonotypes between healthy human individuals. Study information: Per donor, three plates held CD4 naive cells, three held CD4 memory, two held CD8 naive and one held CD8 memory. Whole-study results and caveats: The sole specimen, blood, was sampled, and tissue repertoires likely differ. The expectation was that sequencing depth would affect clonotype sharing among donors.

TCRdb's table, derived via immunoSEQ multiplex PCR, lists solely in-frame clones and lacks some. The sample consists of about 2 million clones, less than 95% of them appearing once. The chain recombines TRBV5-1 with TRBJ2-1, with TRBD2 matching over 12 bases. This sequence originates from a man younger than 35 in good health. The specimen was naive CD8+ T cells sorted from blood. As DNA, the CDR3 is TGCGCCAGCAGCTCCCAGCTAGCGGGGGGGCCGTCCTACAATGAGCAGTTCTTC. Its translation is CASSSQLAGGPSYNEQFF.